What follows is one TCR beta chain and its context. RNA transcripts served as the template for amplifying TCR beta CDR3 regions. An initial round of RT-PCR targeting the TCR CDR3 relied on the HTBI primer set. TCRdb called the multiplex PCR reads again in MiXCR, with one record for every CDR3 protein. Among some 350,000 distinct CDR3 sequences listed, roughly 14% were seen once. Before ophthalmopathy appeared, progressors gave blood at initial hyperthyroidism diagnosis. The PBMCs were sourced from fresh peripheral blood (approximately 9.6 ml). The data belong to a study of T cells in Graves' hyperthyroidism and ophthalmopathy. Study in general: Specimen type is peripheral blood, collected at initial diagnosis prior to any treatment.

The CDR3 is 11 residues long. From germline, CDR1 is GTSNPN and CDR2 SVGIG (reference sequence). Trimming removed 0 bases from V and 2 bases from J, with 1 base in between. The sequence was collected from a woman between 18 and 30 years old with Graves' hyperthyroidism that later progressed to Graves' ophthalmopathy. The chain joins TRBV30 to TRBJ1-1, with D uncertain. Material for sequencing was blood. This CDR3 is CAWSVNTEAFF. The DNA for the CDR3 is TGTGCCTGGAGTGTAAACACTGAAGCTTTCTTT.